A single sample gave rise to the 16 T cell receptor beta chains below, sequenced in a study of STAT5B mutations in CD4+ large granular lymphocyte leukemia. Clones were sequenced by immunoSEQ multiplex PCR, and TCRdb holds only the in-frame ones, with some missing. The data hold 25,000 to 35,000 clones, with approximately 91% observed a single time. Input material: CD4+ T cells from blood buffy coats. These receptors were collected from a human donor in good health.

The chain joins TRBV27 to TRBJ2-1; D is undetermined. The CDR3 is 15 amino acids. Deletions cut 0 bases from V and 0 bases from J, with 6 bases between. Germline V gene data show CDR1 as MNHEY and CDR2 as SMNVEV (reference sequence). The CDR3 loop is CASSLSQSSYNEQFF. The CDR3 bases are TGTGCCAGCAGTTTATCCCAAAGCTCCTACAATGAGCAGTTCTTC.

A single count supports this clone. Written as DNA, the CDR3 is TGCAGCGTGTGGATTGGGCTAGCCACAGATACGCAGTATTTT. It specifies CSVWIGLATDTQYF. This chain joins TRBV29-1 and TRBJ2-3; tentatively, D is TRBD2 (5 bases). Looked up from germline, CDR1 is SQVTM and CDR2 is ANQGSEA. Trimming left V 6 bases short and J 2 bases short, with 15 bases between. This CDR3 contains 14 residues.

J is TRBJ2-7 and V is TRBV6-6, with 10 bases aligning to TRBD2. This CDR3 region has 15 residues. V lost 4 bases and J lost 5; bases outside the gene matches: 8. Germline values: CDR1 MNHNY, CDR2 SVGAGI (reference sequence). The CDR3 DNA reads as TGTGCCAGCAGTTTCTTAGCGGGAGGTACCCACGAGCAGTACTTC. It codes for CASSFLAGGTHEQYF.

V is TRBV18 and J is TRBJ2-7, with 8 nucleotides matching TRBD1. CDR3 length: 15 amino acids. J gave up 7 bases and V 2 bases, and 10 bases lay outside the gene matches. Germline V lookup: CDR1 KGHSH, CDR2 LQKENI. The CDR3 spells CASSPSGDRGGEQYF. The DNA for the CDR3 is TGTGCCAGCTCACCATCGGGAGACAGGGGAGGTGAGCAGTACTTC.

The chain has TRBV10-2 and TRBJ1-2, with TRBD1 identical over 9 bases. The V and J ends lost 2 bases and 5 bases, in that order; junction bases with no gene match: 12. The CDR3 length is 17 residues. CDR1 is WSHSY and CDR2 is SAAADI in the germline V gene. CDR3 protein: CASSEAGTGTIGYGYTF. The CDR3 coding sequence is TGCGCCAGCAGTGAGGCCGGGACAGGGACGATAGGGTATGGCTACACCTTC.

CDR3 sequence: CASSRSGVYEQYF. The CDR3 DNA reads as TGTGCCAGCTCCCGCTCAGGGGTCTACGAGCAGTACTTC. This chain links TRBV18 with TRBJ2-7, with D maybe TRBD1 (6 bases). The CDR3 length is 13 residues. The germline V and J ends were trimmed by 6 bases and 3 bases, with 12 bases remaining between them. The germline V gene encodes CDR1 KGHSH and CDR2 LQKENI. The full variable domain, rest sourced from reference TRBV18 and TRBJ2-7, is NAGVMQNPRHLVRRRGQEARLRCSPMKGHSHVYWYRQLPEEGLKFMVYLQKENIIDESGMPKERFSAEFPKEGPSILRIQQVVRGDSAAYFCASSRSGVYEQYFGPGTRLTVT.

The CDR3 bases are TGTGCCAGCAGTGAAGACCTAGCGGTAGAGACCCAGTACTTC. Protein: CASSEDLAVETQYF. The J gene is TRBJ2-5, the V gene TRBV6-1, with TRBD2 matching 7 bases. CDR1 is MNHNS and CDR2 is SASEGT in the germline V gene. CDR3 length: 14 amino acids. V lost 1 base and J lost 4; bases outside the gene matches: 3.

The J gene is TRBJ2-3, the V gene TRBV5-8; 8 nucleotides line up with TRBD2. V lost 2 bases to trimming and J lost 4 bases; unmatched junction nucleotides: 6. The CDR3 covers 15 residues. Germline assignment: CDR1 SGHTS and CDR2 YDEGEE. Here the CDR3 reads CASSLLAVAADTQYF. The CDR3 region has the DNA TGTGCCAGCAGCTTACTAGCGGTAGCGGCAGATACGCAGTATTTT.

This clone was seen only once. The chain is built from TRBV6-1 and TRBJ1-1; 12 bases match TRBD1. The CDR3 loop spans 18 amino acids. Trimming cost V 1 base and J 4 bases; bases outside gene matches: 10. Per the germline V gene, CDR1 is MNHNS and CDR2 is SASEGT. The CDR3 DNA reads TGTGCCAGCAGTGAAGGGTGGGGGACAGGGGGCTGGGGCACTGAAGCTTTCTTT. It encodes CASSEGWGTGGWGTEAFF.

With regard to this clone: One end of the junction does not line up with germline, which may come from a read error. The genes are TRBV2 and TRBJ2-7; 10 bases line up with TRBD1. The CDR3 runs 15 residues. The germline V gene encodes CDR1 SNHLY and CDR2 FYNNEI. As DNA, the CDR3 is TGTGCCGGCAGTGGCCGAGGGACAGGGGCCTACGAGCAGTACTTC. Protein: CAGSGRGTGAYEQYF.

The rearrangement uses TRBV7-2 and TRBJ2-5; 13 bases agree with TRBD2. V dropped 0 bases and J dropped 1; count of bases not matched to a gene: 2. CDR3 length: 17 amino acids. Per the germline V gene, CDR1 is SGHTA and CDR2 is FQGNSA. CDR3 region: CASSLAGTSGTQETQYF. DNA of the CDR3: TGTGCCAGCAGCTTAGCGGGGACTAGCGGGACCCAAGAGACCCAGTACTTC.

This clone was detected once. The J gene is TRBJ2-5, the V gene TRBV6-1; D remains ambiguous. CDR3 length equals 15 residues. Per the germline V gene, CDR1 is MNHNS and CDR2 is SASEGT. V was cut by 3 bases and J by 5 bases, with 16 bases left in between. This CDR3 is CASSDDSATRETQYF. The CDR3 nucleotides are TGTGCCAGCAGTGATGACTCCGCTACCAGGGAGACCCAGTACTTC.

This clone was detected only once. The chain has TRBV27 and TRBJ2-2; D is possibly TRBD1 (6 bases). The CDR3 consists of 17 residues. The germline V and J ends were trimmed by 2 bases and 6 bases, with 19 bases remaining between them. Per the germline V gene, CDR1 is MNHEY and CDR2 is SMNVEV (reference sequence). The CDR3 nucleotides are TGTGCCAGCAGTTTAAGCCTACAGGGTGTTCAGGCCGGGGAGCTGTTTTTT. Translation gives CASSLSLQGVQAGELFF.

The chain joins TRBV28 to TRBJ1-5; the match to TRBD1 covers 8 bases. This CDR3 contains 14 residues. Germline CDR1 reads MDHEN; CDR2 reads SYDVKM. After removal of 7 bases from V and 7 bases from J, the junction contained 9 bases not matched to a gene. The CDR3 spells CASNGDRRGQPQHF. As DNA, the CDR3 is TGTGCCAGCAATGGGGACAGGCGGGGACAGCCCCAGCATTTT.

The V and J genes are TRBV19 and TRBJ2-3; tentatively, D is TRBD2 (6 bases). Germline V CDR1 and CDR2: LNHDA, SQIVND (reference sequence). This CDR3 spans 15 amino acids. Trimming pared 1 base from V and 2 bases from J, leaving 10 bases between. In nucleotides, the CDR3 is TGTGCCAGTAGTATAGGAGGACTACACACAGATACGCAGTATTTT. Translating it yields CASSIGGLHTDTQYF.

The rearrangement uses TRBV5-1 and TRBJ2-1; D is unresolved. From germline, CDR1 is SGHRS and CDR2 YFSETQ. V was pared by 0 bases and J by 6 bases, with 7 bases between. The CDR3 contains 13 residues. For the CDR3, the DNA is TGCGCCAGCAGCTTGGATGTCCTCAATGAGCAGTTCTTC. Its protein product is CASSLDVLNEQFF.